This TCR beta chain was found in a study of tumor-infiltrating lymphocytes in primary liver carcinoma (dated by TCRdb to 2015 to 2018). About the study as a whole: Of the five patients, three men and two women aged 30 to 69 years, four had hepatocellular carcinoma and one had combined HCC and intrahepatic cholangiocarcinoma. The tumors of the five patients were staged as T1-T3 N0M0, with maximum diameters ranging from roughly 4 to 10 cm. Roughly 3.5 to 8 million productive TCRbeta reads were obtained per sample, and no significant difference in read depth was found between tissue types. For each liver tumor, the study sampled five regions along with adjacent normal tissue and blood, and applied TCRbeta repertoire sequencing, expression microarrays and whole-exome sequencing. TCRbeta repertoire sequencing covered 35 specimens from 5 patients: 25 tumor regions, 5 adjacent noncancerous liver tissues and 5 peripheral blood samples. To link TCRbeta repertoire diversity to the local molecular phenotype, the roughly 23 tumor region samples were profiled with Agilent mRNA microarrays. Repertoires from technical replicates were highly reproducible, with mean shared-clone rates roughly 0.87 and correlation coefficients above 0.95. The paper as a whole reports these results and caveats: Only about 8-25% of top clones were found in all five regions of a tumor, suggesting spatial heterogeneity of tumor-infiltrating T cells. Because the samples were bulk and unsorted, CD4+ and CD8+ T cell repertoires could not be compared. The top 250 clones accounted for a significantly greater share of the repertoire in tumors than in blood (p = 0.039). Repertoire overlap was found to be higher between tumor regions (mean roughly 36%) than between tumor-adjacent (roughly 17%) or tumor-blood (about 15%) pairs, consistent with antigen-driven expansion. Because only the TCR beta chain was sequenced and unpaired alpha chains were not captured, true repertoire diversity is likely underestimated. The study included only 4 to 6 patients, and the authors note findings should be validated in a larger study.

Without any cell sorting, total RNA and DNA were co-extracted from about 20-30 mg of bulk tissue using the AllPrep DNA/RNA mini kit. Surgical resection was performed in China between November 2015 and early 2016 on four to six patients with histopathologically diagnosed primary liver carcinoma. At the time of sampling, the patients were treatment-naive and had chronic HBV infection. Each tumor was sampled at five spatially separated regions: the superior, inferior, left-lateral and right-lateral poles and the tumor centre. Histology showed that every tumor sample contained more than 80% viable tumor cells. Fresh tumor and adjacent tissue pieces were bisected, with one half stored in RNAlater at -80 degrees C and the other half sent for histology. This clonotype was seen repeatedly, ten times or more. No antigen is known for it. One base away there is no much larger clone; base qualities are not given.

From the cysteine up to the phenylalanine, the CDR3 has a length of 14 residues. Only the CDR3 DNA stays, 42 bases, in frame from base 1. Via the germline V gene, CDR1 is MGHDK and CDR2 SYGVNS. V and J are truncated by 0 bases and 10 bases respectively, leaving an intervening sequence of 15 bases. A constant-region primer and ProtoScript II reverse transcriptase were used to reverse-transcribe TCRbeta-specific cDNA from 500 ng total RNA. TCRbeta libraries were built with three nested multiplex PCR rounds, a slightly modified ARM-PCR procedure. Each of the first two PCR rounds ran for 9 to 10 cycles using multiplex TRBV1-TRBV30 forward primers together with a Cbeta reverse primer. Sample barcodes and Illumina adapters were added in a final 25-cycle PCR with Deep VentR polymerase. Before sequencing, amplicons of 200-500 bp were gel-purified using a QIAquick gel extraction kit. The TCRbeta amplicons were sequenced with 250-bp paired-end reads on an Illumina HiSeq 2500. Per the original workflow: Reads were quality-trimmed with Trimmomatic v0.33, and paired reads were merged with FLASH v1.2.11 to recover full CDR3 sequences. V, D and J germline segments were assigned to the rearranged TCRbeta sequences by MiGEC v1.2.1b. Clonotype statistics and Shannon-Wiener diversity indices were calculated with VDJtools v1.0.0. Except for diversity analysis, only the 250 most abundant clonotypes of each sample were used in subsequent analyses to reduce sampling bias. TCRdb reanalyzed the raw reads on its own, using fastp at Q25 for trimming and MiXCR for clone calling, and kept in-frame beta chains. Every CDR3 protein is listed once, alongside the most common genes and DNA of its rows. TCRdb's processing, not the study's, gives the V and J calls here. The sample includes 20,000 to 25,000 distinct CDR3 sequences, with 75% to 80% observed a single time. The ten largest account for almost 40% of the sample.

The TCR sequence derives from a woman aged 30 to 39 with primary liver carcinoma and hepatitis B virus infection. Sequenced input: liver tumor tissue from sampling region 1. The cell subset or site label here, explained by the study, means: tumor region T1, superior pole. The chain is made from TRBV25-1 and TRBJ1-1; D gene: possibly TRBD1, on 5 matching bases. Read as DNA, the sequence is TGTGCCAGCAGTGAATATATTATGGGGCAGCGAGCTTTCTTT. It translates to CASSEYIMGQRAFF.